These 27 T cell receptor beta chains were sequenced from one sample in a study of neurological immune-mediated disorders. Using its own MiXCR run on the 5' RACE reads, TCRdb lists one record per CDR3 protein. The table records roughly 56,000 distinct CDR3 sequences, around 10% of them present only once. Sequenced input: PBMCs. The receptors originated from a man in his sixties in good health.

This clonotype appeared many times. The rearrangement links TRBV5-1 to TRBJ1-1; D remains ambiguous. The germline V gene has CDR1 SGHRS and CDR2 YFSETQ. The CDR3 loop spans 13 amino acids. With 1 base removed from V and 1 base from J, the gap between germline ends came to 5 bases. The CDR3 nucleotides read TGCGCCAGCAGCTTGATGGGGAACACTGAAGCTTTCTTT. Its translation is CASSLMGNTEAFF.

This clonotype was seen repeatedly, ten times or more. J is TRBJ1-2 and V is TRBV20-1; no reliable D call. The germline V gene has CDR1 DFQATT and CDR2 SNEGSKA (reference sequence). The CDR3 covers 12 residues. Between the trimmed V and J ends, which lost 5 bases and 2 bases, there was a span of 9 bases. CDR3 protein: CSAYRGNYGYTF. DNA for the CDR3: TGCAGTGCTTACCGGGGAAACTATGGCTACACCTTC.

This clonotype was observed at least ten times. V and J are TRBV5-1 and TRBJ2-2; 7 nucleotides agree with TRBD1. V lost 0 bases, J lost 0 bases, and 5 bases stayed unmatched. The CDR3 covers 17 residues. CDR1 SGHRS and CDR2 YFSETQ come from the germline V gene. CDR3 residues: CASSLGGTVPNTGELFF. The CDR3 nucleotides read TGCGCCAGCAGCTTGGGGGGGACAGTCCCGAACACCGGGGAGCTGTTTTTT.

This clonotype was recorded many times. V gene TRBV7-6 combines with J gene TRBJ1-4, with D perhaps matching TRBD1 (6 bases). Germline lookup yields CDR1 SGHVS and CDR2 FNYEAQ. The V and J ends lost 5 bases and 7 bases respectively, with 14 bases between them. This CDR3 contains 14 residues. This CDR3 reads CASSPQGQGEKLFF. CDR3 bases: TGTGCCAGCAGCCCACAGGGTCAAGGTGAAAAACTGTTTTTT.

This clonotype was picked up many times. The rearrangement joins TRBV7-2 to TRBJ2-2; perhaps TRBD2 as D (5 bases). Trimming cost V 1 base and J 3 bases, with 12 bases left between them. Per germline, CDR1 SGHTA and CDR2 FQGNSA. The CDR3 covers 16 residues. The CDR3 is CASSLVGGPYTGELFF. In nucleotides, the CDR3 is TGTGCCAGCAGCTTAGTCGGCGGGCCTTACACCGGGGAGCTGTTTTTT.

This clonotype was picked up many times. The CDR3 DNA is TGTGCCACCAGCAGAGATGGGGGGGGCCCCTACGAGCAGTACTTC. Its protein is CATSRDGGGPYEQYF. This sequence joins TRBV15 and TRBJ2-7, with D possibly TRBD2 on 7 matching bases. This CDR3 contains 15 residues. Trimming left V 0 bases short and J 2 bases short, with 11 bases between. Germline V CDR1 and CDR2: LNHNV, YYDKDF (reference sequence).

The chain links TRBV7-2 to TRBJ2-7, with 8 nucleotides matching TRBD1. The CDR3 runs 14 residues. V shed 4 bases, J shed 3 bases, and the junction held 5 bases outside the gene matches. Per the germline V gene, CDR1 is SGHTA and CDR2 is FQGNSA. Here the CDR3 reads CASSSGQAGYEQYF. Here the CDR3 DNA reads TGTGCCAGCAGCTCGGGACAGGCCGGCTACGAGCAGTACTTC.

This clonotype was detected ten times or more. This sequence joins TRBV20-1 and TRBJ2-3; TRBD2 matches at 7 bases. The V gene's germline CDR1 is DFQATT and CDR2 SNEGSKA (reference sequence). The CDR3 spans 14 residues. Unmatched junction bases numbered 9, after V lost 5 bases and J lost 4 bases. CDR3 DNA sequence: TGCAGTGCTGAGGGAGGGGAGCGGGCAGATACGCAGTATTTT. It is translated as CSAEGGERADTQYF.

In its sample, this clonotype was seen many times. The chain is built from TRBV6-1 and TRBJ1-5; D is uncertain. The CDR3 is made up of 13 amino acids. Germline CDR1 and CDR2: MNHNS and SASEGT. V gave up 8 bases and J gave up 4 bases, with 12 bases separating them. This CDR3 is CASYGVLNQPQHF. As DNA, the CDR3 is TGTGCCAGCTATGGGGTCTTAAATCAGCCCCAGCATTTT.

This clonotype was counted many times. This CDR3 reads CASSSGTYEQYF. In DNA form, the CDR3 reads TGTGCCAGCAGTTCGGGGACCTACGAGCAGTACTTC. The gene calls are TRBV12-3 or TRBV12-4 and TRBJ2-7, with D possibly matching TRBD2 (5 bases). V was trimmed by 4 bases and J by 2 bases, leaving 6 bases between them. The CDR3 runs to 12 residues.

This clonotype was seen repeatedly, ten times or more. V is TRBV7-2 and J is TRBJ2-5; possible D gene TRBD1, 5 bases. CDR3 length: 12 residues. From germline, CDR1 is SGHTA and CDR2 FQGNSA. Trimming stripped 5 bases from V and 5 bases from J, with 9 bases between. The chain's CDR3 is CASSQGRETQYF. CDR3 sequence (DNA): TGTGCCAGCAGCCAGGGCAGGGAGACCCAGTACTTC.

In its sample, this clonotype was seen many times. Germline is not matched at one junction end, which may reflect a read error. The rearrangement joins TRBV7-9 to TRBJ1-3; D remains unclear. This CDR3 is 15 amino acids long. Germline V lookup: CDR1 SEHNR, CDR2 FQNEAQ (reference sequence). Written as DNA, the CDR3 is TGTACCAGCAGCTCCAGATTGGGTACTGGAAACACCATATATTTT. It codes for CTSSSRLGTGNTIYF. Combining the CDR3 with reference TRBV7-9 and TRBJ1-3 gives the whole variable domain DTGVSQNPRHKITKRGQNVTFRCDPISEHNRLYWYRQTLGQGPEFLTYFQNEAQLEKSRLLSDRFSAERPKGSFSTLEIQRTEQGDSAMYLCTSSSRLGTGNTIYFGEGSWLTVV.

This clonotype was recorded many times. The V gene is TRBV7-2, the J gene TRBJ2-4, with 10 bases identical to TRBD2. J was trimmed by 7 bases and V by 4 bases; bases with no gene match: 7. This CDR3 region has 15 residues. Looked up from germline, CDR1 is SGHTA and CDR2 is FQGNSA. The CDR3 is CASSSVMTSGNIQYF. CDR3 sequence (DNA): TGTGCCAGCAGCTCCGTTATGACTAGCGGGAACATTCAGTACTTC.

Ten or more counts support this clonotype. The rearrangement uses TRBV15 and TRBJ2-2; 7 bases map to TRBD1. With 11 bases clipped from V and 1 base from J, the junction kept 4 bases outside the gene matches. The CDR3 extends over 13 amino acids. Germline loops: CDR1 LNHNV, CDR2 YYDKDF (reference sequence). The CDR3 reads CAAGTENTGELFF. In nucleotides, the CDR3 is TGTGCCGCCGGGACAGAGAACACCGGGGAGCTGTTTTTT.

This clonotype showed up many times. The genes are TRBV6-5 and TRBJ1-3; no clear D. V was shortened by 5 bases and J by 0 bases, with 11 bases between the two germline ends. The V gene's germline CDR1 is MNHEY and CDR2 SVGAGI. There are 15 residues in the CDR3. CDR3 sequence reads: CASSRTGHSGNTIYF. CDR3 nucleotide sequence: TGTGCCAGCAGTCGGACGGGCCACTCTGGAAACACCATATATTTT.

In this sample, this clonotype turned up many times. The chain couples TRBV4-1 to TRBJ2-5; D unresolved. Trimming removed 1 base at V and 2 bases at J, with 11 bases between. The CDR3 runs to 15 residues. Germline V CDR1 and CDR2: MGHRA, YSYEKL. CDR3 amino acids: CASSQASGVQETQYF. CDR3 sequence (DNA): TGCGCCAGCAGCCAAGCTAGTGGAGTACAAGAGACCCAGTACTTC.

In this sample, this clonotype turned up many times. The rearrangement joins TRBV7-9 to TRBJ1-1, with 7 bases aligning to TRBD1. V gave up 5 bases and J gave up 1 base; unmatched junction bases: 4. From germline, CDR1 is SEHNR and CDR2 FQNEAQ (reference sequence). The CDR3 sequence is 14 residues long. The CDR3 region has the DNA TGTGCCAGCAGCACCCGACAGGGGAACACTGAAGCTTTCTTT. Its translation is CASSTRQGNTEAFF. The whole variable domain, remainder taken from reference TRBV7-9 and TRBJ1-1, is DTGVSQNPRHKITKRGQNVTFRCDPISEHNRLYWYRQTLGQGPEFLTYFQNEAQLEKSRLLSDRFSAERPKGSFSTLEIQRTEQGDSAMYLCASSTRQGNTEAFFGQGTRLTVV.

This clonotype was observed at least ten times. The CDR3 reads CSARAGGPFNEKLFF. CDR3 DNA: TGCAGTGCTAGAGCGGGGGGGCCCTTTAATGAAAAACTGTTTTTT. The gene calls are TRBV20-1 and TRBJ1-4; possible D gene TRBD1, 6 bases. The CDR3 has 15 residues. V lost 1 base and J lost 4, with 13 bases in between. From germline, CDR1 is DFQATT and CDR2 SNEGSKA (reference sequence).

This clonotype occurred many times. The chain combines TRBV20-1 with TRBJ1-5; tentative D call: TRBD1 (5 bases). V was cut by 6 bases and J by 2 bases, with 14 bases left in between. The CDR3 length is 14 residues. The germline V gene encodes CDR1 DFQATT and CDR2 SNEGSKA (reference sequence). The DNA for the CDR3 is TGCAGTGCCGAGGCCCAACAGGGCAATCAGCCCCAGCATTTT. It is translated as CSAEAQQGNQPQHF.

This clonotype was seen at least ten times. The chain is built from TRBV10-3 and TRBJ2-3, with 9 nucleotides matching TRBD2. The CDR3 is 18 amino acids. V gave up 5 bases and J gave up 0 bases; unmatched junction bases: 12. The germline V gene has CDR1 ENHRY and CDR2 SYGVKD. The CDR3 DNA is TGTGCCATCAGTCAGGGTAGCGGGGGCGTGAGTAGCACAGATACGCAGTATTTT. It encodes CAISQGSGGVSSTDTQYF.

In its sample, this clonotype was seen many times. The rearrangement uses TRBV20-1 and TRBJ2-1; D uncertain. V shed 4 bases and J shed 2 bases, with 6 bases lying between them. CDR3 length equals 12 residues. In germline, CDR1 is DFQATT, CDR2 SNEGSKA (reference sequence). CDR3: CSANRAYNEQFF. CDR3 DNA sequence: TGCAGTGCTAACCGGGCCTACAATGAGCAGTTCTTC.

As to this clonotype: A much larger clone lies one base from this, so it may be a read error. This chain connects TRBV7-2 to TRBJ2-7, with D possibly being TRBD1 or TRBD2 (5 bases each). Trimming stripped 5 bases from V and 5 bases from J, with 10 bases between. CDR3 length equals 12 residues. Germline V gene lookup returns CDR1 SGHTA and CDR2 FQGNSA. The CDR3 region is CASSATGHEQYF. CDR3 nucleotide sequence: TGTGCCAGCAGCGCCACGGGACACGAGCAGTACTTC.

This clonotype showed up many times. This chain links TRBV14 with TRBJ2-7; TRBD1 is a possible D gene (6 bases). V gave up 5 bases and J gave up 8 bases, with 13 bases separating them. This CDR3 region has 12 residues. From germline, CDR1 is SGHDN and CDR2 FVKESK. The CDR3 loop is CASSNNRVQQYF. The CDR3 DNA is TGTGCCAGCAGCAATAACAGGGTTCAGCAGTACTTC.

This clonotype was recorded many times. This rearrangement joins TRBV12-3 or TRBV12-4 to TRBJ1-4; TRBD1 matches 10 bases. V lost 8 bases to trimming and J lost 6 bases; unmatched junction nucleotides: 12. The CDR3 length is 16 residues. CDR3 nucleotides: TGTGCCAGCCGACAGGGGGCGTCTTCTTTACATGAAAAACTGTTTTTT. The encoded protein is CASRQGASSLHEKLFF.

The J gene is TRBJ1-2, the V gene TRBV29-1; D is uncertain. V lost 4 bases, J lost 4 bases, and 19 bases lay in between. The CDR3 runs 15 residues. The germline gives CDR1 SQVTM, CDR2 ANQGSEA. CDR3 DNA sequence: TGCAGCGTTGTTTCTACAGACAAGGGTTTCTATGGCTACACCTTC. Amino acid sequence: CSVVSTDKGFYGYTF.

By sample fraction, this clonotype is medium-sized. J is TRBJ2-1 and V is TRBV5-1; 7 bases are shared with TRBD1. Per germline, CDR1 SGHRS and CDR2 YFSETQ. CDR3 length: 16 amino acids. With 2 bases clipped from V and 1 base from J, the junction kept 6 bases outside the gene matches. As DNA, the CDR3 is TGCGCCAGCAGCTTACAGGGGCCCCCTTCCTACAATGAGCAGTTCTTC. Translated, it gives CASSLQGPPSYNEQFF.

Many counts were recorded for this clonotype. The CDR3 protein is CASSLYADTQYF. The DNA of the CDR3 is TGTGCCAGCAGCTTATATGCAGATACGCAGTATTTT. V is TRBV7-2 and J is TRBJ2-3, with no clear D. This CDR3 spans 12 amino acids. V was clipped by 2 bases and J by 4 bases, with 4 bases between them. Germline V gene lookup returns CDR1 SGHTA and CDR2 FQGNSA.